This passage covers 4 T cell receptor beta chains from one sample sequenced in a study of cytomegalovirus exposure and HLA in healthy donors. 60 Vbeta and 13 Jbeta primers were used in PCR. The repertoire was sequenced with immunoSEQ multiplex PCR; TCRdb's copy has only in-frame clones and lacks some. The data contain fewer than 200,000 clones, around 76% of them seen just once; the ten biggest clones take up approximately 2%. The sequenced sample consisted of PBMCs. The receptor set was obtained from a female donor in good health and CMV-seronegative.

V is TRBV9 and J is TRBJ1-1, with D maybe TRBD1 (5 bases). Trimming removed 4 bases from V and 3 bases from J, with 13 bases in between. The V gene's germline CDR1 is SGDLS and CDR2 YYNGEE. The CDR3 spans 14 residues. CDR3 in DNA: TGTGCCAGCAGCTCTGACCCGGGGGACACTGAAGCTTTCTTT. This encodes CASSSDPGDTEAFF.

The rearrangement uses TRBV4-2 and TRBJ1-6; 9 bases fit TRBD1. Germline V gene sequence: CDR1 LGHNA, CDR2 YNFKEQ. The CDR3 covers 14 residues. V was clipped by 10 bases and J by 7 bases; unmatched bases: 8. CDR3 bases: TGTGCCACCGAAGAGGGACAGGGAAATTCACCCCTCCACTTT. Translated: CATEEGQGNSPLHF.

The genes are TRBV7-8 and TRBJ2-7; tentative D call: TRBD1 (5 bases). Germline values: CDR1 SGHVS, CDR2 FQNEAQ. This CDR3 contains 14 residues. The V end was cut by 1 base, the J end by 5 bases, with 12 bases between. Here the CDR3 DNA reads TGTGCCAGCAGCTTAGGCAGGGCAGTCGACGAGCAGTACTTC. The encoded protein is CASSLGRAVDEQYF.

A note on this clone: This sample also contains other DNA sequences that code for the same CDR3. The gene calls are TRBV6-1 and TRBJ2-7, with D tentatively TRBD2 (5 bases). This CDR3 has 14 amino acids. Between the trimmed V and J ends, which lost 5 bases and 5 bases, there was a span of 16 bases. Germline V CDR1 and CDR2: MNHNS, SASEGT. In DNA, the CDR3 is TGTGCCAGCAGTATTATGCCCAACGGGAACGAGCAGTACTTC. This encodes CASSIMPNGNEQYF.